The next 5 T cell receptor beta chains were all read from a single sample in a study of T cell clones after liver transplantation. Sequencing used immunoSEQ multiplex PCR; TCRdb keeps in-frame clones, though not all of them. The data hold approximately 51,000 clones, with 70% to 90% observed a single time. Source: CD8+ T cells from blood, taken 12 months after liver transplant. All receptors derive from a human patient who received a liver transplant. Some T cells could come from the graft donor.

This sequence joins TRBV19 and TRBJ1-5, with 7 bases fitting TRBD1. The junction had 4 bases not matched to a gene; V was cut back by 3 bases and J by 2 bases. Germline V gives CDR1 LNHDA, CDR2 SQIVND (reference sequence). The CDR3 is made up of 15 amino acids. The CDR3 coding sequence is TGTGCCAGTAGTATGACAGGGTACGGCAATCAGCCCCAGCATTTT. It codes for CASSMTGYGNQPQHF.

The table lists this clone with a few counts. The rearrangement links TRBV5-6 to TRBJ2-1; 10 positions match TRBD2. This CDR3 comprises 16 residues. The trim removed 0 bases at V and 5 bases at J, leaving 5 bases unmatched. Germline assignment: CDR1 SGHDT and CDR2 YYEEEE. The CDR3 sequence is CASSLEVAGGNNEQFF. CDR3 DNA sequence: TGTGCCAGCAGCTTGGAGGTAGCGGGAGGTAACAATGAGCAGTTCTTC.

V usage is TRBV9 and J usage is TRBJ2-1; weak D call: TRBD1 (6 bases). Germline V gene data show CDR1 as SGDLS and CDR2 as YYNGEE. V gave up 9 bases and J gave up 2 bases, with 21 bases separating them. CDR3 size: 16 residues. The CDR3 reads CATSQGASGPYNEQFF. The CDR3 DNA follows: TGTGCCACCTCACAGGGCGCCTCGGGGCCCTACAATGAGCAGTTCTTC.

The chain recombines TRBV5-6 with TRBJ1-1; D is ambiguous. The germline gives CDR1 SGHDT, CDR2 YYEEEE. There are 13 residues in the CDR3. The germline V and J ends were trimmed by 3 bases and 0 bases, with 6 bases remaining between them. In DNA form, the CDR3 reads TGTGCCAGCAGCTCGACGGTGAACACTGAAGCTTTCTTT. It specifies CASSSTVNTEAFF.

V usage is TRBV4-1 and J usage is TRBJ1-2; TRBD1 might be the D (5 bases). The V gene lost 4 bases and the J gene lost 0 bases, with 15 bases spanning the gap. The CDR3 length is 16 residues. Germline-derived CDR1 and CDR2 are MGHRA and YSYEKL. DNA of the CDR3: TGCGCCAGCAGCCCCTCCCCCTCGGGGGCTAACTATGGCTACACCTTC. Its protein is CASSPSPSGANYGYTF.